The source of this T cell receptor (beta chain) is a study of CD8+ T cells in alopecia areata (dated 2018 in TCRdb). About the investigation overall: The treated patients took part in an open-label pilot trial in which moderate-to-severe alopecia areata was treated with oral tofacitinib at 5 to 10 mg twice daily. Patients received tofacitinib for 6 to 18 months and were then followed off drug for 6 months to check for delayed response and recurrence. The SALT score, which quantifies the percentage of affected scalp surface area, was used to measure disease severity in treated patients. High-throughput TCRbeta sequencing was used to examine T cell clonal expansion in alopecia areata in both the C3H/HeJ mouse model and human patients. Human TCRbeta sequencing covered scalp tissue and sorted CD4+ and CD8+ peripheral blood T cells from patchy and totalis/universalis alopecia areata patients and healthy controls. Biopsies were taken from tofacitinib-treated patients at baseline and at 4 and 24 weeks of treatment, and a later scalp biopsy was taken in several of the tofacitinib-treated patients. Scalp clonality was compared among normal scalp (n=4), patchy alopecia areata scalp (n=8), and alopecia totalis/universalis scalp (n=8). RNA came from the PAXgene miRNA kit for fixed scalp, the miRNeasy kit for PBMCs, and the RNeasy kit for mouse skin. immunoSEQ multiplex PCR using 35 Vbeta forward primers and 13 Jbeta reverse primers was used to amplify TCRbeta CDR3 regions.

General findings and caveats noted by the study authors: Resident alphabeta T cells in normal human skin are also sequenced, complicating scalp TCR repertoire analysis, unlike mouse skin dominated by gammadelta T cells. With tofacitinib, both scalp clonality and the number of expanded CD8+ clones among the top 100 scalp clones went down significantly. Shared TCR sequences between patients were less evident than in mice, which may be partly attributable to HLA diversity in the patient population. The treated cohort was small, with a single nonresponder, so links between baseline CD8+ expansion and response need larger studies. Many expanded lesional clones persisted in scalp and blood during tofacitinib treatment, which may partly explain relapse after stopping treatment. Compared with normal scalp, lesional scalp had higher clonality and more expanded CD8+ clones, particularly in alopecia totalis/universalis, a pattern that suggests antigenic drive.

As concerns this clone: The antigen it binds to is not known. No much larger clone is present one base from it, and per-base qualities are unavailable. This sample also contains other DNA sequences that code for the same CDR3.

The receptor library was made with the immunoSEQ multiplex PCR assay. RNA was extracted from all samples and reverse transcribed into cDNA as template for TCR sequencing. SuperScript III was used to make first-strand cDNA, primed with a 2:1 mix of oligo-dT and random hexamers. Amplification bias was assessed with a synthetic immune receptor repertoire, and residual bias was removed computationally. The original pipeline was this. Raw reads were preprocessed to remove errors, and CDR3 was defined according to IMGT conventions as the region from the conserved cysteine to phenylalanine. Clonality was computed as 1 minus the Shannon entropy, with the entropy normalized by log2 of the number of productive unique TCRs. CD4 or CD8 identity of scalp clones was inferred by cross-referencing scalp TCRbeta sequences with sorted blood CD4 and CD8 repertoires. In its TCRdb copy, this immuneACCESS table keeps in-frame sequences only and misses some clones. Where compared with another copy, unresolved V genes explain less than half of these, and the others have no known cause. Clone size and V and J calls were adopted from that table, with D and trimming inferred from the DNA. In this sample the table shows 95,000 to 150,000 clones, over 55% of which occur a single time. The ten biggest clones cover under 7.5% of the sample.

The CDR3 measures 13 amino acids from cysteine to phenylalanine. Only the CDR3 portion is preserved as DNA: 39 bases, with reading frame beginning at the first base. Looking up the germline V gene (reference sequence) yields CDR1 GTSNPN and CDR2 SVGIG. The germline V and J ends show losses of 3 bases and 5 bases respectively, and no gene match explains 6 bases of the junction. The sample's time point label is to be understood as: around 29 days on oral tofacitinib. The treatment or condition label, as the study defines it: oral pan-JAK inhibitor, 5-10 mg twice daily. From alopecia areata patients, peripheral blood was collected along with lesional scalp punch biopsies. PBMCs were isolated by density centrifugation and stained for CD3, CD4 and CD8, after which CD4+ and CD8+ T cells were sorted on a FACSAria.

The V and J genes are TRBV30 and TRBJ1-2; TRBD1 matches 7 bases in the middle. The specimen was CD4+ T cells sorted from blood, collected at week 4, from a patient treated with tofacitinib. The sequence came from a human donor with alopecia areata. The nucleotides read TGTGCCTGGAGCCCAGGACAGGATTATGGCTACACCTTC. It encodes CAWSPGQDYGYTF.